The 16 T cell receptor beta chains below all came from one sample that was sequenced in a study of blood T cells in healthy people across ages. The second PCR ran roughly 7 to 11 cycles with a sample-barcoded 5' primer and J-beta primers. MiXCR, applied by TCRdb to the 5' RACE reads, yields one record per CDR3 protein. The table shows approximately 670,000 distinct CDR3 sequences, with 40% to 45% occurring only once. The sequenced material came from blood. These receptors were collected from a man older than 75 in good health.

The V gene is TRBV20-1, the J gene TRBJ1-1; 9 bases match TRBD1. From germline, CDR1 is DFQATT and CDR2 SNEGSKA (reference sequence). The ends lost 5 bases at V and 4 bases at J; junction bases unmatched: 2. CDR3 length equals 12 residues. CDR3 protein: CSAGDRVTEAFF. Here the CDR3 DNA reads TGCAGTGCTGGGGACAGGGTCACTGAAGCTTTCTTT.

V usage is TRBV27 and J usage is TRBJ1-6; 7 bases are a match to TRBD1. The germline V gene has CDR1 MNHEY and CDR2 SMNVEV (reference sequence). The length of the CDR3 is 14 residues. After removal of 9 bases from V and 5 bases from J, the junction contained 7 bases not matched to a gene. The CDR3 DNA sequence: TGTGCCAGTATGACAGGGTTCCATAATTCACCCCTCCACTTT. Translation gives CASMTGFHNSPLHF.

Details on this clonotype: A much larger clone lies one base from this, so it may be a read error. The V gene is TRBV12-3 or TRBV12-4, the J gene TRBJ1-1; 7 bases line up with TRBD1. This CDR3 has 12 residues. V shed 2 bases, J shed 12 bases, and the junction held 6 bases outside the gene matches. DNA for the CDR3: TGTGCCAGCAGTTTACAGGGGGACAAAACTTTCTTT. Translating it yields CASSLQGDKTFF.

This clonotype came up a few times. This chain links TRBV7-6 with TRBJ2-1; 11 bases match TRBD2. Germline loops: CDR1 SGHVS, CDR2 FNYEAQ. V was clipped by 5 bases and J by 4 bases; unmatched bases: 7. This CDR3 is 16 amino acids long. The DNA of the CDR3 is TGTGCCAGCAGCGCTTCCCGACTAGCGGGATACAATGAGCAGTTCTTC. Residues: CASSASRLAGYNEQFF.

The chain joins TRBV10-1 to TRBJ1-1, with TRBD1 matching over 11 bases. In germline, CDR1 is WNHNN, CDR2 SYGVQD (reference sequence). The J segment lost 6 bases and the V segment lost 4 bases, leaving 1 base of the junction unmatched. This CDR3 has 13 amino acids. CDR3 sequence (DNA): TGCGCCAGCAGTGGGGGACAGGGGGCTGAAGCTTTCTTT. This gives the protein CASSGGQGAEAFF.

The V and J genes are TRBV4-2 and TRBJ2-7; 7 bases align to TRBD2. The DNA matches TRBJ2-5 better at its end, which makes the J call doubtful. The CDR3 is made up of 17 amino acids. Germline CDR1 LGHNA, CDR2 YNFKEQ. CDR3 region: CASSLNRKRGAGETQYF. CDR3 nucleotide sequence: TGTGCCAGCAGCCTCAACCGGAAGCGGGGTGCGGGGGAGACCCAGTACTTC.

As regards this clonotype: One base away lies a much larger clone, so this may be a sequencing read error. V and J are TRBV12-3 or TRBV12-4 and TRBJ2-1, with 7 bases lining up with TRBD2. The CDR3 has 12 amino acids. The ends lost 7 bases at V and 10 bases at J; junction bases unmatched: 7. CDR3 in DNA: TGTGCCAGCAACATCGGGGACTACGAGCAGTTCTTC. Its translation: CASNIGDYEQFF.

This clonotype was counted a few times. The chain's CDR3 is CASSYSRRTGGRYEQYF. In DNA, the CDR3 is TGTGCCAGCAGTTACTCGAGGAGGACAGGGGGAAGGTACGAGCAGTACTTC. V is TRBV6-5 and J is TRBJ2-7; 10 bases are a match to TRBD1. Trimming removed 0 bases from V and 4 bases from J; junction bases left unmatched: 9. From germline, CDR1 is MNHEY and CDR2 SVGAGI. The CDR3 has 17 amino acids.

The chain uses TRBV6-4 and TRBJ2-1, with 7 positions matching TRBD2. This CDR3 has 14 amino acids. J lost 9 bases, V lost 2 bases, and 7 bases had no gene match. Germline assignment: CDR1 MRHNA and CDR2 SNTAGT. CDR3 nucleotides: TGTGCCAGCAGTGACGAGGGAGGGATTGGTGAGCAGTTCTTC. This translates into CASSDEGGIGEQFF.

The chain joins TRBV20-1 to TRBJ2-1, with TRBD1 identical over 9 bases. The CDR3 sequence is 15 residues long. The V and J ends lost 1 base and 7 bases, in that order; junction bases with no gene match: 8. CDR1 and CDR2 (germline): DFQATT, SNEGSKA (reference sequence). Here the CDR3 reads CSARGDRGGWNEQFF. CDR3 coding DNA: TGCAGTGCTAGAGGCGACAGGGGGGGTTGGAATGAGCAGTTCTTC.

This chain connects TRBV11-2 to TRBJ2-5; D is undetermined. The J call may be wrong; the DNA end is better matched by TRBJ2-7. The CDR3 extends over 13 amino acids. Germline V gene sequence: CDR1 SGHAT, CDR2 FQNNGV. This CDR3 reads CASSLKRYYEQYF. As DNA, the CDR3 is TGTGCCAGCAGCTTGAAGCGTTACTACGAGCAGTACTTC.

This clonotype was seen once. V gene TRBV5-8 combines with J gene TRBJ2-3; D might be TRBD1 (6 bases). The V and J ends lost 4 bases and 6 bases respectively, with 12 bases between them. The CDR3 length is 13 residues. Looked up from germline, CDR1 is SGHTS and CDR2 is YDEGEE. Here the CDR3 reads CASSVLGADTQYF. The CDR3 DNA reads as TGTGCCAGCAGCGTGTTGGGGGCTGATACGCAGTATTTT.

This chain connects TRBV4-3 to TRBJ2-1; no clear D. CDR1 and CDR2 from the germline V gene are LGHNA and YSLEER. The V and J ends lost 0 bases and 5 bases respectively, with 8 bases between them. The CDR3 sequence is 14 residues long. The CDR3 loop is CASSQETFNNEQFF. Written as DNA, the CDR3 is TGCGCCAGCAGCCAAGAGACCTTTAACAATGAGCAGTTCTTC.

This clonotype was counted between two and nine times. The CDR3 DNA sequence: TGTGCCAGCAGACCGACAGGGGCCGCCCGGGCCCAGTACTTC. This translates into CASRPTGAARAQYF. This rearrangement joins TRBV7-2 to TRBJ2-5, with 8 positions matching TRBD1. Germline V gene data show CDR1 as SGHTA and CDR2 as FQGNSA. V was pared by 6 bases and J by 9 bases, with 12 bases of the junction left unmatched. The CDR3 runs to 14 residues.

The chain employs TRBV20-1 and TRBJ2-7; 13 bases agree with TRBD2. J was trimmed by 7 bases and V by 5 bases; bases with no gene match: 14. There are 16 residues in the CDR3. Germline lookup yields CDR1 DFQATT and CDR2 SNEGSKA (reference sequence). The CDR3 reads CSAAGTSGILGNEQYF. CDR3 nucleotide sequence: TGCAGTGCTGCCGGGACTAGCGGGATCTTAGGCAATGAGCAGTACTTC.

A few counts support this clonotype. V usage is TRBV25-1 and J usage is TRBJ2-5; D may be TRBD1 (5 bases). The CDR3 loop spans 17 amino acids. The germline V gene encodes CDR1 MGHDK and CDR2 SYGVNS. Trimming took 0 bases from V and 2 from J, leaving 16 bases between them. CDR3 in amino acids: CASSEYITTVNQETQYF. In DNA, the CDR3 is TGTGCCAGCAGTGAATATATTACGACAGTAAATCAAGAGACCCAGTACTTC. The variable domain in full, completed from reference TRBV25-1 and TRBJ2-5, reads EADIYQTPRYLVIGTGKKITLECSQTMGHDKMYWYQQDPGMELHLIHYSYGVNSTEKGDLSSESTVSRIRTEHFPLTLESARPSHTSQYLCASSEYITTVNQETQYFGPGTRLLVL.